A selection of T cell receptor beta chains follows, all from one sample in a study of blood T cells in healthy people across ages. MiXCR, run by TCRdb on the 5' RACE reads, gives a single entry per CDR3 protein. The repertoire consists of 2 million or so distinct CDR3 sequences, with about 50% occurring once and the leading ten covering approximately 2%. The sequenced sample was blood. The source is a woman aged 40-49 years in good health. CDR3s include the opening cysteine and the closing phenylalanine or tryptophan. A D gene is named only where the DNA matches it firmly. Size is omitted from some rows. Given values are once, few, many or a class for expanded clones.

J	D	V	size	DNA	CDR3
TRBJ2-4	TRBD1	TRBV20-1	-	TGCAGTGCTGGGACAGGGGAATCCAAAAACATTCAGTACTTC	CSAGTGESKNIQYF
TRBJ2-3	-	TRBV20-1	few	TGCAGTGCTAGAGTTCCGGACCCCAGCACAGATACGCAGTATTTT	CSARVPDPSTDTQYF
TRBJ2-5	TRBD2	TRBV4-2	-	TGTGCCAGCAGCCAAGACCCTAGCGGGGAACATTACAATGAGCAGTACTTC	CASSQDPSGEHYNEQYF
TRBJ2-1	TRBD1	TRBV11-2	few	TGTGCCAGCAGCACACCAGGGGGCCCTCCCTACAATGAGCAGTTCTTC	CASSTPGGPPYNEQFF
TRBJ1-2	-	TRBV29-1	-	TGCAGCGTTGACTTCCACGGAGTCTATGGCTACACCTTC	CSVDFHGVYGYTF
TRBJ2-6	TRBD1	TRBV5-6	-	TGTGCCAGCAGCTTGAGGCGGACAGGGCTATCTGGGGCCAACGTCCTGACTTTC	CASSLRRTGLSGANVLTF
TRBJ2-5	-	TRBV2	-	TGTGCCAGCAGTGAAGTAGGCCTATCAAAAGAGACCCAGTACTTC	CASSEVGLSKETQYF
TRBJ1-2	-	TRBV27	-	TGTGCCAGCAGTTCCCCCCCTACGGGGGTTGGAGGCTACACCTTC	CASSSPPTGVGGYTF
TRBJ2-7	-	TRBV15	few	TGTGCCACCAGCAGTGCTCAGGGGACCTACGAGCAGTACTTC	CATSSAQGTYEQYF
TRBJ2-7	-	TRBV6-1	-	TGTGCCAGCAGCACCTCTAAATACGAGCAGTACTTC	CASSTSKYEQYF
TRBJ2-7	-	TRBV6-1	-	TGTGCCAGCAGGCAATACAGCTACGAGCAGTACTTC	CASRQYSYEQYF
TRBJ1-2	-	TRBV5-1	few	TGCGCCAGCAGCTTTGTGGGGGAAGGCTACACCTTC	CASSFVGEGYTF
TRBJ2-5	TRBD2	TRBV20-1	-	TGCAGTGCTAGAGATCGTCGAGCGGGGGGGCCGGAGACCCAGTACTTC	CSARDRRAGGPETQYF
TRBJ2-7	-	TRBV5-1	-	TGCGCCAGCAGCGATACGTCTAATTCCTACGAGCAGTACTTC	CASSDTSNSYEQYF
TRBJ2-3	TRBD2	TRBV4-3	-	TGCGCCAGCAGCCAATTCTTGCGGGGGGGCACAGATACGCAGTATTTT	CASSQFLRGGTDTQYF
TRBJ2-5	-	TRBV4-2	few	TGTGCCAGCGCGCCCGAGAATCAAGAGACCCAGTACTTC	CASAPENQETQYF
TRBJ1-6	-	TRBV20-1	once	TGCAGTGCTGGAGACAATAATTCACCCCTCCACTTT	CSAGDNNSPLHF
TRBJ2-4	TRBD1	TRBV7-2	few	TGTGCCAGCAGCTTTGACAGGGGGCGCATAAACATTCAGTACTTC	CASSFDRGRINIQYF
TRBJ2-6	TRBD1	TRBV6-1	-	TGTGTCAGCAGGACCCACAGGGGATTCAGCTCTGGGGCCAACGTCCTGACTTTC	CVSRTHRGFSSGANVLTF
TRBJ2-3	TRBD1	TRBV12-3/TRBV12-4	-	TGTGCCAGCAGTCCACAGGGGGCCATAGATACGCAGTATTTT	CASSPQGAIDTQYF
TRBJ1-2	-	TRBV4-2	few	TGTGCCAGCAGCCAAGATTACGGGTTTGGCTATGGCTACACCTTC	CASSQDYGFGYGYTF
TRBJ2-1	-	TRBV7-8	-	TGTGCCAGCAGCTTAGCTTCCCCAGGGGTGGGGAATGAGCAGTTCTTC	CASSLASPGVGNEQFF
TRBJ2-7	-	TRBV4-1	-	TGCGCCAGCAGCCATAACCTGGCCTACGAGCAGTACTTC	CASSHNLAYEQYF
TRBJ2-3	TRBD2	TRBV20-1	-	TGCAGTGCTACCTTCTTAGCGGGGGTCACAGATACGCAGTATTTT	CSATFLAGVTDTQYF
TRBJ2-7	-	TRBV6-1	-	TGTGCCAGCAGTGAAAAAACTACAGGGACGTACTTC	CASSEKTTGTYF
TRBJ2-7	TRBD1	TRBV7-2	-	TGTGCCAGCAGCTTAATGGGCGGGACAGGGCGCTTTGAGCAGTACTTC	CASSLMGGTGRFEQYF
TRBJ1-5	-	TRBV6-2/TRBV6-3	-	TGTGCCAGCAGTTACTCGGGGCGCCAGCCCCAGCATTTT	CASSYSGRQPQHF
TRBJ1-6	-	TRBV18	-	TGTGCCAGCTCCCCTATCGTCGCCATAGCGGATAATTCACCCCTCCACTTT	CASSPIVAIADNSPLHF
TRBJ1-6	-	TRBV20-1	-	TGCAGTGCTAGCGTGCGGGCCCCCGGACCGGGTCCAGGGAATTCACCCCTCCACTTT	CSASVRAPGPGPGNSPLHF
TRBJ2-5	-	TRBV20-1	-	TGCAGTGCCCAGGAGCGGAACAGGGCCCAGTACTTC	CSAQERNRAQYF
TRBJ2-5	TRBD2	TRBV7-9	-	TGTGCCAGCGGGAGCGGGAGCTACAATGAGCAGTACTTC	CASGSGSYNEQYF
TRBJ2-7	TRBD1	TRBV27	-	TGTGCCAGCAGTCCCTCGGGACAGGGGTGCGAGCAGTACTTC	CASSPSGQGCEQYF
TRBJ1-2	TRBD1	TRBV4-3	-	TGCGCCAGCAGCCAAGAATTGGGGACAGCAGCCTTCTATGGCTACACCTTC	CASSQELGTAAFYGYTF
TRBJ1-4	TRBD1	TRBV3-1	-	TGTGCCAGTAGCCTTCGGACAGGGGCAGAGAAACTGTTTTTT	CASSLRTGAEKLFF
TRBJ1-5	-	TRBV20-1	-	TGCAGTGCTAGAACCGGGACCCAGCCCCAGCATTTT	CSARTGTQPQHF
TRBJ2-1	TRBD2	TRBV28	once	TGTGCCAGCATCGCCGGGACTAGCAAGCAGTTCTTC	CASIAGTSKQFF
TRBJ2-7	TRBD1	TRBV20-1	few	TGCAGTGCTGGGGGACAGGGGCTTCGAGAGCAGTACTTC	CSAGGQGLREQYF
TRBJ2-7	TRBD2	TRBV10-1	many	TGCGCCAGCAGTGCCGGGGGGTCCTACGAGCAGTACTTC	CASSAGGSYEQYF
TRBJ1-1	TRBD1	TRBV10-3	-	TGTGCCATCAGTGATTCGGGACAGAGGAGATCCACGAACACTGAAGCTTTCTTT	CAISDSGQRRSTNTEAFF
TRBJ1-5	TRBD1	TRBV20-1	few	TGCAGTGCTAGACGGGACAGATATAGCAATCAGCCCCAGCATTTT	CSARRDRYSNQPQHF
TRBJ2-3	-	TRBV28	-	TGTGCCAGCACCGCGGTGGATACGCAGTATTTT	CASTAVDTQYF
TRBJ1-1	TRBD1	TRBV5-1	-	TGCGCCAGCGGGAGGGGGCTTGAAGCTTTCTTT	CASGRGLEAFF
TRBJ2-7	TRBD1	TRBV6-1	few	TGTGCCAGCCTTGTCAGACAGGGCTCCTACGAGCAGTACTTC	CASLVRQGSYEQYF
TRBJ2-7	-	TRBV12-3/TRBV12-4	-	TGTGCCAGCAGCCGTTCGGGCCGTAGCCTCTACGAGCAGTACTTC	CASSRSGRSLYEQYF
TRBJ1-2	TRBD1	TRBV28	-	TGTGCCAGCAGTGCGCAGGGGGCGGGGGGCTACACCTTC	CASSAQGAGGYTF
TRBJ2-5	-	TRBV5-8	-	TGTGCCAGCAGCCGGCCCCCCAGCGGGACCCAGTACTTC	CASSRPPSGTQYF
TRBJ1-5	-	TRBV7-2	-	TGTGCCAGCAGCCGCCCGGGGGGCAGGGATCAGCCCCAGCATTTT	CASSRPGGRDQPQHF
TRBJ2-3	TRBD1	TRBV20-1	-	TGCAGTGCTAGCCGCAATGACAGGGTACTGACAGATACGCAGTATTTT	CSASRNDRVLTDTQYF
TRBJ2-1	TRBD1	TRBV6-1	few	TGTGCCAGCAGGGGATCCCCGGGACAGGGGGCGGGGAATGAGCAGTTCTTC	CASRGSPGQGAGNEQFF
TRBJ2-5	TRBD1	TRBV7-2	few	TGTGCCAGCAGCGTAACCGGGACAGGGGTAGAGACCCAGTACTTC	CASSVTGTGVETQYF
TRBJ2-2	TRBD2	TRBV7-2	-	TGTGCCAGCAGCCGCGGGGGACTAGCGGCAAACACCGGGGAGCTGTTTTTT	CASSRGGLAANTGELFF
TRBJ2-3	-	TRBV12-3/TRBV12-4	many	TGTGCCAGCAGCGGAGTAGATACGCAGTATTTT	CASSGVDTQYF
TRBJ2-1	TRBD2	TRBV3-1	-	TGTGCCAGCAGCCAAGTTGCCGGGGGGGCAAATGAGCAGTTCTTC	CASSQVAGGANEQFF